This T cell receptor (beta chain) is from a study of blood T cell repertoires in COVID-19 (dated by TCRdb to 2020 to 2022). For the study in its entirety: Collaborator samples came from the United States, Italy and Spain and covered acute and convalescent phases of COVID-19. The material from the prospective study consisted of cDNA or gDNA derived from T cells, B-cell-depleted T cells, or PBMCs. Deeply sampled blood TCRbeta repertoires from subjects exposed to, actively infected with, or recovered from COVID-19 were included in the dataset. A freely available public database, intended as a resource for researchers studying the immune response to SARS-CoV-2, is where the repertoires were released. Samples came from the ongoing ImmuneRACE study (first 160 participants) plus 1,254 subjects from 6 global collaborators. Sample metadata almost always included a de-identified subject ID, COVID-19 status, age in years and sex. Where available, HLA class I and class II types were taken from metadata supplied by the sample provider and were not determined by assay-based typing.

The CDR3 covers 15 residues, taking in both the cysteine and the phenylalanine. Only the CDR3 region is kept as DNA, spanning 45 bases read in frame from base 1. Whole blood was collected in K2EDTA tubes by collaborating institutions according to the institutions' own protocols. Collaborator samples were shipped for TCRbeta analysis as frozen whole blood, isolated PBMCs, or DNA extracted from either sample type. TCRbeta CDR3 regions were amplified from genomic DNA by means of the immunoSEQ Assay, a bias-controlled multiplex PCR. Under the source paper's analysis protocol: Nucleated cell counts per sample were estimated from amplification of reference gene primers within the assay. To quantify the absolute abundance of each unique TCRbeta CDR3 rearrangement, sequence reads were collapsed and filtered. For each sample, productive Simpson clonality was calculated as the square root of Simpson's diversity index across productive rearrangements. TCRdb holds this immuneACCESS table with in-frame rearrangements only. Some clones are missing; in checked studies, unresolved V genes explain under half, and the rest has no known cause. For V, J and clone size, that table is used; D and trimming come from the DNA. The table for this sample lists 200,000 to 300,000 clones; 84% of them were counted only once. Of the sample, 4% to 5% is held by the ten largest clones.

Summary of the overall study and its limitations: The amount of clinical and demographic metadata varied by source and participant and was provided uncurated.

This clone is a singleton in its sample. No cognate antigen has been identified for it. Nothing much larger sits one base from this clone, and base qualities are not available. The source is a man between 60 and 70 years old with acute or convalescent COVID-19. Input material: peripheral blood. The receptor chain draws on TRBV21-1 and TRBJ2-1; no check of the table's D call, TRBD2, against the DNA was made. TRBV21-1 is assigned pseudogene status. In nucleotides, the sequence is TGTGCCAGCAGCAAAGGGAGTAAGACCTACAATGAGCAGTTCTTC. This sequence encodes CASSKGSKTYNEQFF.